These 27 T cell receptor beta chains were all obtained from the same sample, sequenced in a study of T cells in tumors after PD-1 blockade. Profiled with immunoSEQ multiplex PCR; TCRdb holds only in-frame clones, not every one. The sample lists some 18,000 clones; 65% to 85% were seen once. Specimen: PBMCs, collected after anti-PD-1 therapy. The receptor set was obtained from a human donor with advanced basal cell or squamous cell carcinoma (not recorded which).

DNA for the CDR3: TGTGCCAGCAGCTCACCAATAATGGAGGACAGTAAGTTAGGCTACACCTTC. It specifies CASSSPIMEDSKLGYTF. V is TRBV7-9 and J is TRBJ1-2; the D gene is possibly TRBD1 (6 bases). V lost 4 bases and J 8 bases, leaving 26 bases between the germline ends. This CDR3 has 17 residues. The V gene's germline CDR1 is SEHNR and CDR2 FQNEAQ (reference sequence). The full variable domain, rest sourced from reference TRBV7-9 and TRBJ1-2, is DTGVSQNPRHKITKRGQNVTFRCDPISEHNRLYWYRQTLGQGPEFLTYFQNEAQLEKSRLLSDRFSAERPKGSFSTLEIQRTEQGDSAMYLCASSSPIMEDSKLGYTFGSGTRLTVV.

The chain recombines TRBV6-5 with TRBJ2-1, with 8 bases fitting TRBD2. This CDR3 has 14 amino acids. Germline V lookup: CDR1 MNHEY, CDR2 SVGAGI. With 6 bases clipped from V and 1 base from J, the junction kept 2 bases outside the gene matches. The CDR3 sequence: CASRSGGSYNEQFF. CDR3 sequence (DNA): TGTGCCAGCAGGAGCGGGGGTTCCTACAATGAGCAGTTCTTC.

CDR3 DNA sequence: TGTGCCAGCAGTGAAGCGCTTGCGGGGGAGACCCAGTACTTC. Encoded protein: CASSEALAGETQYF. This sequence joins TRBV2 and TRBJ2-5; the D gene is possibly TRBD2 (6 bases). Germline CDR1 SNHLY, CDR2 FYNNEI. V was clipped by 0 bases and J by 5 bases, with 10 bases between them. The CDR3 totals 14 residues.

V is TRBV6-6 and J is TRBJ2-6; D is possibly TRBD2 (5 bases). V lost 2 bases to trimming and J lost 4 bases, with 9 bases between them. There are 15 residues in the CDR3. Germline lookup yields CDR1 MNHNY and CDR2 SVGAGI (reference sequence). CDR3 sequence: CASSYLRGGANVLTF. The CDR3 DNA is TGTGCCAGCAGTTACCTTCGAGGGGGGGCCAACGTCCTGACTTTC.

This chain links TRBV14 with TRBJ1-1; D unresolved. Trimming left V 1 base short and J 8 bases short, with 8 bases between. Germline V gene sequence: CDR1 SGHDN, CDR2 FVKESK. The CDR3 is 12 residues long. CDR3 protein: CASSQVGREAFF. The CDR3 bases are TGTGCCAGCAGCCAAGTCGGCAGAGAAGCTTTCTTT.

CDR3 nucleotide sequence: TGCGCCAGCAGCTTGACAGGGCCCACAGATACGCAGTATTTT. Its translation is CASSLTGPTDTQYF. The chain combines TRBV5-1 with TRBJ2-3; D possibly corresponds to TRBD1 (6 bases). The CDR3 is 14 residues long. V dropped 1 base and J dropped 2 bases, with 8 bases sitting between them. Per germline, CDR1 SGHRS and CDR2 YFSETQ.

This clone has just a few counts. The V call is TRBV7-2, the J call TRBJ1-1, with D possibly being TRBD1 (6 bases). This CDR3 comprises 15 residues. Germline V CDR1 and CDR2: SGHTA, FQGNSA. Trimming took off 1 base at V and 7 bases at J, with 16 bases between the two ends. Written as DNA, the CDR3 is TGTGCCAGCAGCTTAGTGGGGGGGGCGCAAAGTGAAGCTTTCTTT. Its translation: CASSLVGGAQSEAFF.

The count of this clone is one. The gene calls are TRBV5-1 and TRBJ2-5; tentatively, D is TRBD2 (6 bases). Germline-derived CDR1 and CDR2 are SGHRS and YFSETQ. The CDR3 extends over 15 amino acids. Trimming took 0 bases from V and 4 from J, leaving 13 bases between them. CDR3 sequence (DNA): TGCGCCAGCAGCTTGGACGGGAGAGAAGGAGAGACCCAGTACTTC. It codes for CASSLDGREGETQYF.

V is TRBV5-8 and J is TRBJ2-7; D could derive from TRBD1 or TRBD2 (5 bases each). Trimming removed 3 bases at V and 7 bases at J, with 17 bases between. There are 14 residues in the CDR3. Per the germline V gene, CDR1 is SGHTS and CDR2 is YDEGEE. This chain's CDR3 is CASSSEPGTGEQYF. CDR3 sequence (DNA): TGTGCCAGCAGCTCCGAACCGGGGACGGGGGAGCAGTACTTC.

The rearrangement joins TRBV27 to TRBJ2-7; TRBD2 might be the D (7 bases). The V and J ends lost 5 bases and 7 bases respectively, with 15 bases between them. The germline CDR1 and CDR2 sequences are MNHEY and SMNVEV (reference sequence). The CDR3 extends over 13 amino acids. CDR3 in DNA: TGTGCCAGCAGTCCCCGGACAGCGGGGGAGCAGTACTTC. Its protein product is CASSPRTAGEQYF.

The J gene is TRBJ2-2, the V gene TRBV7-8; D gene uncertain. V lost 1 base, J lost 5 bases, and 11 bases lay in between. Germline CDR1 SGHVS, CDR2 FQNEAQ. The CDR3 covers 15 residues. For the CDR3, the DNA is TGTGCCAGCAGCTTAGGTATAGGGCCTACCGGGGAGCTGTTTTTT. It is translated as CASSLGIGPTGELFF. Combining the CDR3 with reference TRBV7-8 and TRBJ2-2 gives the whole variable domain GAGVSQSPRYKVAKRGQDVALRCDPISGHVSLFWYQQALGQGPEFLTYFQNEAQLDKSGLPSDRFFAERPEGSVSTLKIQRTQQEDSAVYLCASSLGIGPTGELFFGEGSRLTVL.

As concerns this clone: Sequence at one end of the junction differs from germline and may be a read error. The J gene is TRBJ2-7, the V gene TRBV2; D perhaps matches TRBD1 (6 bases). The CDR3 runs 14 residues. Looked up from germline, CDR1 is SNHLY and CDR2 is FYNNEI. In nucleotides, the CDR3 is TGTACCAGCAGTTTCGACAGGAAACCATACGAGCAGTACTTC. Translation: CTSSFDRKPYEQYF.

The V gene is TRBV5-1, the J gene TRBJ2-2; D is perhaps TRBD1 or TRBD2 (5 bases each). V gave up 4 bases and J gave up 5 bases, with 15 bases separating them. Germline CDR1 reads SGHRS; CDR2 reads YFSETQ. The CDR3 contains 15 residues. The CDR3 reads CASSGTGSGTGELFF. The CDR3 DNA reads TGCGCCAGCAGCGGAACAGGTTCGGGGACCGGGGAGCTGTTTTTT.

In its sample, this clone was seen once. The chain employs TRBV5-6 and TRBJ2-2; 7 bases line up with TRBD2. CDR3 length equals 14 residues. Trimming removed 4 bases from V and 6 bases from J; junction bases left unmatched: 6. The germline V gene encodes CDR1 SGHDT and CDR2 YYEEEE. CDR3 loop: CASSAGGFPGELFF. The CDR3 coding sequence is TGTGCCAGCAGCGCCGGGGGGTTCCCCGGGGAGCTGTTTTTT.

This clone was seen just once. The chain is built from TRBV6-1 and TRBJ2-1; D not resolved. Germline V gives CDR1 MNHNS, CDR2 SASEGT. Deletions cut 3 bases from V and 7 bases from J, with 7 bases between. The CDR3 totals 12 residues. CDR3 DNA: TGTGCCAGCAGTGAGCCCGGGAATGAGCAGTTCTTC. This encodes CASSEPGNEQFF.

The J gene is TRBJ1-2, the V gene TRBV7-2, with D tentatively TRBD1 (5 bases). Trimming cost V 1 base and J 4 bases, with 16 bases left between them. Germline V gene data show CDR1 as SGHTA and CDR2 as FQGNSA. The CDR3 has 16 amino acids. Written as DNA, the CDR3 is TGTGCCAGCAGCTTAGAGGCTGGGCCAGGGTTCTATGGCTACACCTTC. This translates into CASSLEAGPGFYGYTF.

The J gene is TRBJ2-1, the V gene TRBV7-9, with 14 bases lining up with TRBD2. Germline V gene data show CDR1 as SEHNR and CDR2 as FQNEAQ (reference sequence). V gave up 5 bases and J gave up 7 bases; unmatched junction bases: 7. The CDR3 is 16 amino acids. The CDR3 reads CASSARLAGGRNEQFF. The CDR3 DNA is TGTGCCAGCAGCGCCAGACTAGCGGGAGGGCGAAATGAGCAGTTCTTC. The full variable domain, completed using reference TRBV7-9 and TRBJ2-1, is DTGVSQNPRHKITKRGQNVTFRCDPISEHNRLYWYRQTLGQGPEFLTYFQNEAQLEKSRLLSDRFSAERPKGSFSTLEIQRTEQGDSAMYLCASSARLAGGRNEQFFGPGTRLTVL.

The table lists this clone with a few counts. The chain employs TRBV4-2 and TRBJ2-2; D call uncertain. This CDR3 is 16 amino acids long. Germline CDR1 is LGHNA and CDR2 is YNFKEQ. V lost 0 bases to trimming and J lost 2 bases, with 10 bases between them. The DNA for the CDR3 is TGTGCCAGCAGCCAAGAGTCAGACTCAAACACCGGGGAGCTGTTTTTT. It translates to CASSQESDSNTGELFF.

The V and J genes are TRBV5-1 and TRBJ2-2, with 7 bases matching TRBD2. Germline V CDR1 and CDR2: SGHRS, YFSETQ. This CDR3 spans 16 amino acids. V shed 2 bases, J shed 0 bases, and the junction held 4 bases outside the gene matches. The CDR3 spells CASSFLAGANTGELFF. The DNA of the CDR3 is TGCGCCAGCAGCTTTCTGGCGGGGGCGAACACCGGGGAGCTGTTTTTT.

The chain links TRBV18 to TRBJ1-1, with a weak D call TRBD1 (6 bases). The germline V gene encodes CDR1 KGHSH and CDR2 LQKENI. Trimming cost V 5 bases and J 4 bases, with 11 bases left between them. This CDR3 is 13 amino acids long. CDR3 protein: CASSRTVTTEAFF. CDR3 DNA sequence: TGTGCCAGCTCAAGGACAGTGACCACTGAAGCTTTCTTT. The variable domain in full, with the rest retrieved from reference TRBV18 and TRBJ1-1, is NAGVMQNPRHLVRRRGQEARLRCSPMKGHSHVYWYRQLPEEGLKFMVYLQKENIIDESGMPKERFSAEFPKEGPSILRIQQVVRGDSAAYFCASSRTVTTEAFFGQGTRLTVV.

The rearrangement joins TRBV19 to TRBJ2-3; 7 bases agree with TRBD1. This CDR3 spans 13 amino acids. The J segment lost 8 bases and the V segment lost 4 bases, leaving 6 bases of the junction unmatched. CDR1 and CDR2 (germline): LNHDA, SQIVND (reference sequence). The CDR3 region has the DNA TGTGCCAGTAGTACCGGGACAGCCGGTACGCAGTATTTT. This translates into CASSTGTAGTQYF.

The chain combines TRBV13 with TRBJ1-6, with D unclear. V was cut by 5 bases and J by 6 bases, with 14 bases left in between. The CDR3 is made up of 15 amino acids. The V gene's germline CDR1 is PRHDT and CDR2 FYEKMQ (reference sequence). The CDR3 reads CASSPFEGINSPLHF. CDR3 DNA: TGTGCCAGCAGCCCTTTTGAGGGAATTAATTCACCCCTCCACTTT.

This chain's CDR3 is CASSPAVAGIYNEQFF. In DNA, the CDR3 is TGTGCCAGCAGCCCAGCTGTAGCGGGTATCTACAATGAGCAGTTCTTC. The V gene is TRBV7-9, the J gene TRBJ2-1; 7 bases agree with TRBD2. Germline loops: CDR1 SEHNR, CDR2 FQNEAQ (reference sequence). V lost 5 bases and J lost 3; bases outside the gene matches: 10. The CDR3 totals 16 residues.

V and J are TRBV5-6 and TRBJ1-6, with unresolved D. Germline-derived CDR1 and CDR2 are SGHDT and YYEEEE. Trimming shortened V by 4 bases and J by 3 bases, and 5 bases separated the two germline ends. This CDR3 contains 13 residues. The CDR3 region is CASSRIYNSPLHF. The CDR3 nucleotides read TGTGCCAGCAGCCGAATCTATAATTCACCCCTCCACTTT.

V usage is TRBV6-5 and J usage is TRBJ1-1; D is possibly TRBD1 (6 bases). CDR3 size: 13 residues. Trimming left V 7 bases short and J 10 bases short, with 19 bases between. Germline CDR1 and CDR2: MNHEY and SVGAGI. The CDR3 DNA reads as TGTGCCAGCACCGAGGGGGGAAGGAGAGTAGCTTTCTTT. Residues: CASTEGGRRVAFF.

The chain employs TRBV10-3 and TRBJ1-5; D unresolved. The germline CDR1 and CDR2 sequences are ENHRY and SYGVKD. The CDR3 runs 12 residues. The ends were cut back, 4 bases at V and 3 bases at J, with 4 bases in the middle. The CDR3: CAISGNNQPQHF. CDR3 in DNA: TGTGCCATCAGTGGGAACAATCAGCCCCAGCATTTT.

The chain links TRBV7-8 to TRBJ1-2; D is uncertain. Trimming cost V 1 base and J 3 bases, with 3 bases left between them. Looked up from germline, CDR1 is SGHVS and CDR2 is FQNEAQ. The CDR3 length is 12 residues. The CDR3: CASSLGDYGYTF. CDR3 sequence (DNA): TGTGCCAGCAGCTTAGGCGACTATGGCTACACCTTC.